The 26 T cell receptor beta chains below all came from one sample that was sequenced in a study of blood T cells in healthy people across ages. Alongside a J-beta primer mix, a sample-barcoded 5' primer served in a second PCR lasting about 7 to 12 cycles. TCRdb independently ran MiXCR on the 5' RACE reads; one entry per CDR3 protein. Among more than 650,000 distinct CDR3 sequences listed, 22% were seen once. Material for sequencing was blood. All receptors come from a man between 65 and 85 years old in good health.

This clonotype has just a few counts. The CDR3 is CASSLEQGVQYF. The DNA of the CDR3 is TGCGCCAGCAGCTTGGAACAGGGCGTTCAGTACTTC. The J gene is TRBJ2-4, the V gene TRBV5-1, with TRBD1 as a possible D gene (6 bases). Trimming took 0 bases from V and 11 from J, leaving 9 bases between them. CDR3 length equals 12 residues. The germline CDR1 and CDR2 sequences are SGHRS and YFSETQ.

The chain has TRBV28 and TRBJ1-1, with 12 bases lining up with TRBD1. CDR3 length: 14 residues. Germline values: CDR1 MDHEN, CDR2 SYDVKM. V lost 5 bases and J lost 7; bases outside the gene matches: 5. In DNA, the CDR3 is TGTGCCAGCAGTGGGGGACAGGGGGCGAATGAAGCTTTCTTT. Its translation: CASSGGQGANEAFF.

V is TRBV25-1 and J is TRBJ2-3; 8 bases align to TRBD2. Per germline, CDR1 MGHDK and CDR2 SYGVNS. The CDR3 covers 16 residues. V trimming: 1 base; J trimming: 1 base; junction bases outside the gene matches: 4. In DNA form, the CDR3 reads TGTGCCAGCAGTGAATTTGAGACTAGCGGCACAGATACGCAGTATTTT. Its protein is CASSEFETSGTDTQYF.

In the case of this clonotype: A read error may produce the germline difference seen at one junction end. The V gene is TRBV29-1, the J gene TRBJ2-5; either TRBD1 or TRBD2 may fit D (6 bases each). Germline V gene lookup returns CDR1 SQVTM and CDR2 ANQGSEA. CDR3 size: 15 residues. CDR3 DNA: TGCAGCGTCGAAGGGACGGGGGCCAGTCAAGAGACCCAGTACTTC. This translates into CSVEGTGASQETQYF.

The rearrangement joins TRBV18 to TRBJ2-5, with D hard to call. The V end lost 3 bases, the J end lost 7 bases, and 9 bases lay between the germline ends. The CDR3 spans 12 residues. Germline values: CDR1 KGHSH, CDR2 LQKENI. The CDR3 here is CASSPPFRTQYF. As DNA, the CDR3 is TGTGCCAGCTCACCTCCATTCAGGACCCAGTACTTC.

This clonotype has more than one count but fewer than ten. The chain recombines TRBV29-1 with TRBJ2-5, with a tentative D call TRBD2 (5 bases). The last part of the DNA fits TRBJ2-1 better; the J call may be wrong. CDR3 length: 12 residues. CDR1 is SQVTM and CDR2 is ANQGSEA in the germline V gene. The CDR3 DNA reads TGCAGCGTTGAAGAGAGGGTGGGGGAGCAGTTCTTC. Protein: CSVEERVGEQFF.

In this sample, this clonotype turned up a few times. This chain links TRBV21-1 with TRBJ2-3. TRBV21-1 is classified as a pseudogene. The CDR3 is 15 amino acids. Written as DNA, the CDR3 is TGTGCCAGCAGCAAAGGGAGCCATCTCACAGATACGCAGTATTTT. This encodes CASSKGSHLTDTQYF.

The V and J genes are TRBV19 and TRBJ2-1; TRBD2 is a possible D gene (5 bases). V was shortened by 3 bases and J by 1 base, with 16 bases between the two germline ends. The germline V gene encodes CDR1 LNHDA and CDR2 SQIVND (reference sequence). The CDR3 contains 17 residues. The CDR3 loop is CASSIQPGWESYNEQFF. The CDR3 nucleotides are TGTGCCAGTAGTATTCAGCCGGGATGGGAGTCCTACAATGAGCAGTTCTTC.

The chain links TRBV18 to TRBJ2-7; a weak D match, TRBD2 (6 bases). The CDR3 is made up of 13 amino acids. The germline V and J ends were trimmed by 4 bases and 6 bases, with 13 bases remaining between them. The germline CDR1 and CDR2 sequences are KGHSH and LQKENI. The CDR3 DNA reads as TGTGCCAGCTCACGGGACTCCTTAACCGAGCAGTACGTC. Translated, it gives CASSRDSLTEQYV.

The gene calls are TRBV12-3 or TRBV12-4 and TRBJ2-1; D ambiguous. CDR3 length: 14 amino acids. Deletions cut 0 bases from V and 5 bases from J, with 8 bases between. The CDR3 reads CASSLARTDNEQFF. DNA for the CDR3: TGTGCCAGCAGTTTAGCGCGAACAGACAATGAGCAGTTCTTC.

This sequence joins TRBV20-1 and TRBJ1-1; D possibly corresponds to TRBD1 (6 bases). CDR1 and CDR2 (germline): DFQATT, SNEGSKA (reference sequence). Between the trimmed V and J ends, which lost 6 bases and 3 bases, there was a span of 14 bases. The length of the CDR3 is 13 residues. Here the CDR3 DNA reads TGCAGTGCACTCCGGGGGCCGGACACTGAAGCTTTCTTT. Its protein is CSALRGPDTEAFF.

The chain carries TRBV6-5 and TRBJ2-2; 7 nucleotides line up with TRBD1. Germline V lookup: CDR1 MNHEY, CDR2 SVGAGI. There are 14 residues in the CDR3. V lost 6 bases and J lost 5; bases outside the gene matches: 6. The CDR3 DNA reads as TGTGCCAGCAGAAGGGACAGTCGAACCGGGGAGCTGTTTTTT. Amino acids: CASRRDSRTGELFF.

A few counts support this clonotype. The genes are TRBV27 and TRBJ2-6; D call uncertain. In germline, CDR1 is MNHEY, CDR2 SMNVEV (reference sequence). The CDR3 runs 16 residues. V lost 7 bases, J lost 4 bases, and 17 bases lay in between. CDR3 coding DNA: TGTGCCAGCACCACGACTCCCAGCAGGGGGGCCAACGTCCTGACTTTC. This sequence encodes CASTTTPSRGANVLTF.

The sample holds a few counts of this clonotype. The rearrangement joins TRBV12-3 or TRBV12-4 to TRBJ2-3; 11 bases agree with TRBD1. CDR3 length equals 14 residues. The trim removed 6 bases at V and 7 bases at J, leaving 6 bases unmatched. The CDR3 DNA reads TGTGCCAGCAGGTGGACAGGGGGCGCAAATACGCAGTATTTT. This codes for CASRWTGGANTQYF.

This clonotype was seen a handful of times. This rearrangement joins TRBV27 to TRBJ2-3; D gene uncertain. The length of the CDR3 is 13 residues. Trimming pared 8 bases from V and 2 bases from J, leaving 11 bases between. Looked up from germline, CDR1 is MNHEY and CDR2 is SMNVEV (reference sequence). The CDR3 nucleotides read TGTGCCAGCTACGGCATTTTCACAGATACGCAGTATTTT. Its translation: CASYGIFTDTQYF.

In its sample, this clonotype was seen a few times. This sequence joins TRBV5-6 and TRBJ2-5; no definite D call. The DNA end is a closer match to TRBJ2-1, so the J assignment may be wrong. CDR3 length: 12 residues. Germline values: CDR1 SGHDT, CDR2 YYEEEE. CDR3 DNA sequence: TGTGCCAGCAGCTTCACACGGCATGAGCAGTTCTTC. Translated: CASSFTRHEQFF.

This chain uses TRBV12-3 or TRBV12-4 with TRBJ1-2, with 7 bases that match TRBD1. Germline trimming cut 6 bases from V and 5 bases from J; bases unmatched to any gene: 6. CDR3 size: 13 residues. This CDR3 reads CASRRGRGYGYTF. The CDR3 nucleotides are TGTGCCAGCAGAAGGGGGCGCGGTTATGGCTACACCTTC.

This clonotype turned up a few times. The chain has TRBV29-1 and TRBJ1-1; D gene ambiguous. The germline V gene has CDR1 SQVTM and CDR2 ANQGSEA. This CDR3 region has 12 residues. V was clipped by 3 bases and J by 3 bases, with 8 bases between them. CDR3 in DNA: TGCAGCGTTGATTTCGGGGACACTGAAGCTTTCTTT. Amino acids: CSVDFGDTEAFF.

This clonotype was seen a few times. This sequence joins TRBV7-9 and TRBJ2-5, with 9 bases identical to TRBD1. Losses at the gene ends were 3 bases for V and 1 base for J; bases not matched to a gene: 6. The CDR3 extends over 16 amino acids. CDR1 and CDR2 (germline): SEHNR, FQNEAQ (reference sequence). The CDR3 DNA reads as TGTGCCAGCAGCTTGGCCGGGACAGGGTTCCAAGAGACCCAGTACTTC. Translated, it gives CASSLAGTGFQETQYF.

This clonotype was observed a few times. The chain uses TRBV9 and TRBJ2-1; 10 bases are a match to TRBD2. Germline V gene lookup returns CDR1 SGDLS and CDR2 YYNGEE. CDR3 length: 17 residues. Losses at the gene ends were 1 base for V and 9 bases for J; bases not matched to a gene: 13. The CDR3 coding sequence is TGTGCCAGCAGCGTATCCGGGACTAGCGCTGAGGAGGGTGAGCAGTTCTTC. Amino acids: CASSVSGTSAEEGEQFF.

This clonotype has just a few counts. This sequence joins TRBV20-1 and TRBJ2-4; D gene uncertain. CDR1 DFQATT and CDR2 SNEGSKA come from the germline V gene (reference sequence). V was clipped by 3 bases and J by 0 bases, with 9 bases between them. The CDR3 is 14 residues long. CDR3 in DNA: TGCAGTGCTAGGGGCAGGCTAGCCAAAAACATTCAGTACTTC. This codes for CSARGRLAKNIQYF.

In DNA, the CDR3 is TGTGCCAGCAGCGTAGGACCCTCAGAGACCCAGTACTTC. It specifies CASSVGPSETQYF. The chain carries TRBV7-2 and TRBJ2-5, with D uncertain. The length of the CDR3 is 13 residues. The V gene lost 5 bases and the J gene lost 4 bases, with 11 bases spanning the gap. The germline V gene encodes CDR1 SGHTA and CDR2 FQGNSA.

The rearrangement uses TRBV10-3 and TRBJ2-4; tentatively, D is TRBD1 (5 bases). The CDR3 runs to 12 residues. The germline gives CDR1 ENHRY, CDR2 SYGVKD. Trimming took off 0 bases at V and 8 bases at J, with 5 bases between the two ends. Here the CDR3 reads CAISESRDIQYF. DNA for the CDR3: TGTGCCATCAGTGAGTCCAGGGACATTCAGTACTTC.

Comments on this clonotype: Given a much more abundant clone one base away, this may be a read error. The rearrangement joins TRBV5-1 to TRBJ2-3; 11 nucleotides match TRBD2. The CDR3 has 15 residues. Germline assignment: CDR1 SGHRS and CDR2 YFSETQ. Here the CDR3 reads CASSFTSGGTDTRYF. CDR3 in DNA: TGCGCCAGCAGCTTTACTAGCGGGGGCACAGATACGCGGTATTTT.

The gene calls are TRBV28 and TRBJ1-1, with TRBD1 as a possible D gene (5 bases). The CDR3 is 11 amino acids. Germline V gene lookup returns CDR1 MDHEN and CDR2 SYDVKM. V was cut by 10 bases and J by 6 bases, with 12 bases left in between. CDR3 amino acids: CATLLGAEAFF. In DNA, the CDR3 is TGTGCCACCCTCTTGGGGGCTGAAGCTTTCTTT.

The J gene is TRBJ2-3, the V gene TRBV7-2, with D perhaps TRBD1 or TRBD2 (5 bases each). Germline CDR1 is SGHTA and CDR2 is FQGNSA. This CDR3 region has 14 residues. The V gene lost 8 bases and the J gene lost 0 bases, with 12 bases spanning the gap. CDR3: CASGTGFSTDTQYF. CDR3 coding DNA: TGTGCCAGCGGGACCGGGTTTAGCACAGATACGCAGTATTTT.